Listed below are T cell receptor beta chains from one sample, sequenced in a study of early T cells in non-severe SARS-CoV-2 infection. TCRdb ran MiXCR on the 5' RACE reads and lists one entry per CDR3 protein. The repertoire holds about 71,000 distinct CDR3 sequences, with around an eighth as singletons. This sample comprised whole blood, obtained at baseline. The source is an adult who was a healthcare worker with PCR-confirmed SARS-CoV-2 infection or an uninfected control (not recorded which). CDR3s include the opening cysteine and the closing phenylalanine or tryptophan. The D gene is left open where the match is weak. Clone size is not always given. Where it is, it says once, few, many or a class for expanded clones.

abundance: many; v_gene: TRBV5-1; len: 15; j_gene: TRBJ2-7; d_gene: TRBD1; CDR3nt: TGCGCCAGCAGCTTTGACAGGGGGAGCTCCTACGAGCAGTACTTC; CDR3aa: CASSFDRGSSYEQYF
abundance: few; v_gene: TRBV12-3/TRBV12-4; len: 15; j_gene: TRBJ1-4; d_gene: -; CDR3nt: TGTGCCAGCAGTGCCTACAGGGATCTGGAAGAAAAACTGTTTTTT; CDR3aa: CASSAYRDLEEKLFF
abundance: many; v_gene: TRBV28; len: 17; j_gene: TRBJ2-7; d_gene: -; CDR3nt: TGTGCCAGCAGTTGGTTTCCGGGGGGCGCAGATTCCGGACTTCAGTACTTC; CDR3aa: CASSWFPGGADSGLQYF
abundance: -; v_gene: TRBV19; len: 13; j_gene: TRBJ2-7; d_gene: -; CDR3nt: TGTGCCAGTCGGGACGGGGCAGGAAGCGAGCAGTACTTC; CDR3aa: CASRDGAGSEQYF
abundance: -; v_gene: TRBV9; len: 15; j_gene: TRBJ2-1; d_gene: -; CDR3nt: TGTGCCAGCAGCCCCCGGGACACCTCCTACAATGAGCAGTTCTTC; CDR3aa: CASSPRDTSYNEQFF
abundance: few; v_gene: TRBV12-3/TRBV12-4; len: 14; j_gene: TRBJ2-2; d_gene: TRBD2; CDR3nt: TGTGCCAGCAATCGCGGGGGGCTCACCGGGGAGCTGTTTTTT; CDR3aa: CASNRGGLTGELFF
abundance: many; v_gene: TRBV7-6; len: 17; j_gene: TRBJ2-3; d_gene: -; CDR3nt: TGTGCCAGCAGCTTATGGCGAGGGGGGGAGTCCACAGATACGCAGTATTTT; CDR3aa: CASSLWRGGESTDTQYF
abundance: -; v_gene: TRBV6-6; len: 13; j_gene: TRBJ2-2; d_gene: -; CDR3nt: TGTGCCAGCAGTTCCTGGGCCACCGGGGAGCTGTTTTTT; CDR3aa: CASSSWATGELFF
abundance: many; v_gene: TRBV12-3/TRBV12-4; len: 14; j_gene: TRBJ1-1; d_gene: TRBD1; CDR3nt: TGTGCCAGCAGCCTACGGACAGGGAACACTGAAGCTTTCTTT; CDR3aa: CASSLRTGNTEAFF
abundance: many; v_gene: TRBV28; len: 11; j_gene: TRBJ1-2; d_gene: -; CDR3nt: TGTGCCAGCAGTTTGCCGAGTGGCTACACCTTC; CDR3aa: CASSLPSGYTF
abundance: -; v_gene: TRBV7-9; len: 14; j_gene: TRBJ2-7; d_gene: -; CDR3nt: TGTGTCAGCAGCCATGCCGGGATCCCCTACGAGCAGTACTTC; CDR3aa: CVSSHAGIPYEQYF
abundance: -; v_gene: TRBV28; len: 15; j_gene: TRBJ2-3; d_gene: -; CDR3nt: TGTGCCAGCAAAGAGTTACTCCCTAGCACAGATACGCAGTATTTT; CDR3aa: CASKELLPSTDTQYF
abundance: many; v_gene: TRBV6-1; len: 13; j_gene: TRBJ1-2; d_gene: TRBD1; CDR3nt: TGTGCCAGCAGTCCACAGGGGGCTGCTGGCTACACCTTC; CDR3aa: CASSPQGAAGYTF
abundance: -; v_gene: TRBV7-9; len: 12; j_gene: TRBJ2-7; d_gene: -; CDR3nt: TGTGCCAGCAGCCCTGGCGGCTCCGAGCAGTACTTC; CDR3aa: CASSPGGSEQYF
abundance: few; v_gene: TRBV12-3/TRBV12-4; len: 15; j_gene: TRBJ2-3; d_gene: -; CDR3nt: TGTGCCAGCAGGTCCAGGCAGAGAGGCACAGATACGCAGTATTTT; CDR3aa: CASRSRQRGTDTQYF
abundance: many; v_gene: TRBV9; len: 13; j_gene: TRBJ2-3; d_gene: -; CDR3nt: TGTGCCAGCAGCGTCTCGTGGACAGATACGCAGTATTTT; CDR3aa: CASSVSWTDTQYF